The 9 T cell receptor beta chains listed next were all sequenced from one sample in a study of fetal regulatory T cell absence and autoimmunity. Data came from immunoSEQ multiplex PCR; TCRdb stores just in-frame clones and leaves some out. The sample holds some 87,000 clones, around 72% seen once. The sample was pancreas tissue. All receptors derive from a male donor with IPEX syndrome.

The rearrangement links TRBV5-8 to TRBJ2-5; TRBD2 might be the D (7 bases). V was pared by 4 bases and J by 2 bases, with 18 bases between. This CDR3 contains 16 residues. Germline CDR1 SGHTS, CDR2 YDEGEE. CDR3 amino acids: CASSPTGRGPQETQYF. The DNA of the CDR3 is TGTGCCAGCAGCCCGACGGGGCGGGGGCCTCAAGAGACCCAGTACTTC.

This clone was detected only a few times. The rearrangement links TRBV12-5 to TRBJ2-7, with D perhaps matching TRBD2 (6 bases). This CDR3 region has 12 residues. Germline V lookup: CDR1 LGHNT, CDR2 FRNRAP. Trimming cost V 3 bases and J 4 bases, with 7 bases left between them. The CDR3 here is CASGFGSYEQYF. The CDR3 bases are TGTGCTAGTGGTTTCGGGAGTTACGAGCAGTACTTC.

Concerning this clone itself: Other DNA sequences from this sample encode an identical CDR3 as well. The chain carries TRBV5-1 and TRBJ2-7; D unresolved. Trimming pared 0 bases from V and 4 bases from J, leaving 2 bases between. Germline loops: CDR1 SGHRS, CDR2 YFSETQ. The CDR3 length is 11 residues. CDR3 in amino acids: CASSLGYEQYF. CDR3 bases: TGCGCCAGCAGCTTGGGTTACGAGCAGTACTTC. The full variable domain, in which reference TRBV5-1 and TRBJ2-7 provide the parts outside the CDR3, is KAGVTQTPRYLIKTRGQQVTLSCSPISGHRSVSWYQQTPGQGLQFLFEYFSETQRNKGNFPGRFSGRQFSNSRSEMNVSTLELGDSALYLCASSLGYEQYFGPGTRLTVT.

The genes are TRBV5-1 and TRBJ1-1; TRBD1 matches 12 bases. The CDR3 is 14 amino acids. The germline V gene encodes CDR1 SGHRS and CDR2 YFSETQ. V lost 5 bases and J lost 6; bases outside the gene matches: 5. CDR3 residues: CASRDRDRGPEAFF. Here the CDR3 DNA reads TGCGCCAGCAGGGACCGGGACAGGGGGCCTGAAGCTTTCTTT.

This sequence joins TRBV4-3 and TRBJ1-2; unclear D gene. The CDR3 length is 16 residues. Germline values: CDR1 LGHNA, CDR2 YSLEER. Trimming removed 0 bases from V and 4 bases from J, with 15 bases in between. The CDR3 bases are TGCGCCAGCAGCCAAGACCGAGGTGGGAGCGCCTATGGCTACACCTTC. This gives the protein CASSQDRGGSAYGYTF.

In DNA form, the CDR3 reads TGTGCCAGCAGCGGACTAGCGGGGGGGCCCGGGGAGCTGTTTTTT. It is translated as CASSGLAGGPGELFF. The rearrangement joins TRBV2 to TRBJ2-2; 15 nucleotides match TRBD2. This CDR3 has 15 amino acids. Germline V gives CDR1 SNHLY, CDR2 FYNNEI. With 6 bases clipped from V and 6 bases from J, the junction kept 2 bases outside the gene matches.

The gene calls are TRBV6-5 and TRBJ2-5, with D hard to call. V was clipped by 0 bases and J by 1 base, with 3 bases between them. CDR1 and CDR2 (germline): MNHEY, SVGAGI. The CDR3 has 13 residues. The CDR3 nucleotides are TGTGCCAGCAGTTACTCCCCCCAAGAGACCCAGTACTTC. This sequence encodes CASSYSPQETQYF.

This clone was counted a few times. CDR3 in DNA: TGTGCCAGCAGCTTGGAGTTTAGCAATCAGCCCCAGCATTTT. It encodes CASSLEFSNQPQHF. The V and J genes are TRBV5-4 and TRBJ1-5, with D uncertain. The germline gives CDR1 SGHNT, CDR2 YYREEE (reference sequence). Trimming took off 0 bases at V and 0 bases at J, with 4 bases between the two ends. This CDR3 contains 14 residues.

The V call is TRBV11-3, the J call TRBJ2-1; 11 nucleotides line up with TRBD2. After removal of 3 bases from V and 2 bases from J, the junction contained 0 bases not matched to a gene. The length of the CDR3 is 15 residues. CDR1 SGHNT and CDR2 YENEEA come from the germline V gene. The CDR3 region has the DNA TGTGCCAGCAGCTTGACTAGCGGGACCTACAATGAGCAGTTCTTC. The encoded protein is CASSLTSGTYNEQFF. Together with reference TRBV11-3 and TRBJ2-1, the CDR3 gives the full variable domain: EAGVVQSPRYKIIEKKQPVAFWCNPISGHNTLYWYLQNLGQGPELLIRYENEEAVDDSQLPKDRFSAERLKGVDSTLKIQPAELGDSAVYLCASSLTSGTYNEQFFGPGTRLTVL.